Described below is a single TCR beta chain sequence and its context. This record comes from a study of blood T cell repertoires in COVID-19. The wider study: Samples representing acute and convalescent COVID-19 were sourced from the United States, Italy and Spain. In each case, the material was cDNA or gDNA derived from T cells, B-cell-depleted T cells, or PBMCs.

Authors' processing steps: How many nucleated cells were present was estimated from reference gene primer amplification. Method: immunoSEQ multiplex PCR; TCRdb's copy keeps in-frame clones and lacks some. The D gene and trimming were derived from the DNA, and the V and J assignments and clone size from that table. The sample carries 110,000 or so clones, 70% to 90% recorded once. CDR1 DFQATT and CDR2 SNEGSKA come from the germline V gene (reference sequence). The V end lost 3 bases, the J end lost 2 bases, and 19 bases lay between the germline ends. This CDR3 contains 16 residues. The chain carries TRBV20-1 and TRBJ1-1; D not resolved. The sequencing sample was made of peripheral blood. This TCR was recovered from a man aged 65 to 85 who had recovered from COVID-19. The CDR3 DNA is TGCAGTGCTAGTGGGCTTCTCCGTCCCCGAAACACTGAAGCTTTCTTT. Amino acids: CSASGLLRPRNTEAFF.